Following are 8 T cell receptor beta chains from one sample sequenced in a study of beta chain features in type 1 diabetes. Isolated RNA was reverse transcribed in full, so expressed TCRB transcripts were sequenced. TCRdb's table, derived via immunoSEQ multiplex PCR, lists solely in-frame clones and lacks some. This table holds about 320,000 clones, approximately 14% found once. Sequencing was carried out using central memory CD4+ T cells from blood. Every receptor here comes from a man younger than 40 in good health.

This chain joins TRBV25-1 and TRBJ2-7; no firm D call. CDR3 length equals 13 residues. Germline lookup yields CDR1 MGHDK and CDR2 SYGVNS. Trimming removed 8 bases at V and 0 bases at J, with 11 bases between. The CDR3 region is CASCANHSYEQYV. The CDR3 DNA follows: TGTGCCAGCTGTGCCAACCACTCCTACGAGCAGTACGTC.

The table lists this clone with a few counts. The chain carries TRBV9 and TRBJ1-3, with 7 bases lining up with TRBD1. Germline lookup yields CDR1 SGDLS and CDR2 YYNGEE. This CDR3 comprises 15 residues. After removal of 3 bases from V and 3 bases from J, the junction contained 6 bases not matched to a gene. The CDR3 loop reads CASSAVRDSGNTIYF. DNA for the CDR3: TGTGCCAGCAGCGCCGTCCGGGACAGTGGAAACACCATATATTTT.

The gene calls are TRBV18 and TRBJ2-1; D gene uncertain. From germline, CDR1 is KGHSH and CDR2 LQKENI. V lost 0 bases, J lost 7 bases, and 13 bases lay in between. The CDR3 consists of 15 residues. In DNA, the CDR3 is TGTGCCAGCTCACCACCAGGTAGGACGTATAATGAGCAGTTCTTC. Translating it yields CASSPPGRTYNEQFF.

This clone has a handful of counts. The J gene is TRBJ2-3, the V gene TRBV5-6, with D unresolved. The V end lost 0 bases, the J end lost 0 bases, and 8 bases lay between the germline ends. The CDR3 is 15 residues long. Germline CDR1 is SGHDT and CDR2 is YYEEEE. The CDR3 region is CASSLGLGSTDTQYF. In DNA form, the CDR3 reads TGTGCCAGCAGCTTGGGGTTGGGTAGCACAGATACGCAGTATTTT. Full variable domain (missing parts from reference TRBV5-6 and TRBJ2-3): DAGVTQSPTHLIKTRGQQVTLRCSPKSGHDTVSWYQQALGQGPQFIFQYYEEEERQRGNFPDRFSGHQFPNYSSELNVNALLLGDSALYLCASSLGLGSTDTQYFGPGTRLTVL.

Only a few counts were recorded for this clone. The genes are TRBV5-5 and TRBJ1-2; D not certain. V shed 4 bases and J shed 0 bases, with 13 bases lying between them. This CDR3 has 15 residues. CDR1 is SGHKS, CDR2 YYEKEE, per germline (reference sequence). This CDR3 reads CASSSGGRANYGYTF. The CDR3 nucleotides read TGTGCCAGCAGCAGCGGTGGGCGAGCTAACTATGGCTACACCTTC. Full variable domain (remainder filled in from reference TRBV5-5 and TRBJ1-2): DAGVTQSPTHLIKTRGQQVTLRCSPISGHKSVSWYQQVLGQGPQFIFQYYEKEERGRGNFPDRFSARQFPNYSSELNVNALLLGDSALYLCASSSGGRANYGYTFGSGTRLTVV.

This chain links TRBV21-1 with TRBJ1-5; TRBD1 is the table's D call, not checked against the DNA. TRBV21-1 is a recognized pseudogene. The CDR3 contains 14 residues. The CDR3 spells CASRIGTGGQPQHF. DNA for the CDR3: TGTGCCAGCAGGATAGGGACAGGGGGTCAGCCCCAGCATTTT.

This clone has more than one count but fewer than ten. The chain couples TRBV19 to TRBJ1-2, with TRBD1 identical over 9 bases. Looked up from germline, CDR1 is LNHDA and CDR2 is SQIVND (reference sequence). The CDR3 runs 13 residues. V trimming: 7 bases; J trimming: 7 bases; junction bases outside the gene matches: 7. CDR3 in DNA: TGTGCCAGTATGGTCGGGACAGGGATTGGCTACACCTTC. This gives the protein CASMVGTGIGYTF.

The V and J genes are TRBV2 and TRBJ2-7; no clear D gene. The end of the DNA is better explained by TRBJ2-5, so the J call may be wrong. Germline V gene sequence: CDR1 SNHLY, CDR2 FYNNEI. This CDR3 region has 13 residues. CDR3 loop: CASSVLIKETQYF. The CDR3 nucleotides are TGTGCCAGCAGCGTCTTGATTAAAGAGACCCAGTACTTC.